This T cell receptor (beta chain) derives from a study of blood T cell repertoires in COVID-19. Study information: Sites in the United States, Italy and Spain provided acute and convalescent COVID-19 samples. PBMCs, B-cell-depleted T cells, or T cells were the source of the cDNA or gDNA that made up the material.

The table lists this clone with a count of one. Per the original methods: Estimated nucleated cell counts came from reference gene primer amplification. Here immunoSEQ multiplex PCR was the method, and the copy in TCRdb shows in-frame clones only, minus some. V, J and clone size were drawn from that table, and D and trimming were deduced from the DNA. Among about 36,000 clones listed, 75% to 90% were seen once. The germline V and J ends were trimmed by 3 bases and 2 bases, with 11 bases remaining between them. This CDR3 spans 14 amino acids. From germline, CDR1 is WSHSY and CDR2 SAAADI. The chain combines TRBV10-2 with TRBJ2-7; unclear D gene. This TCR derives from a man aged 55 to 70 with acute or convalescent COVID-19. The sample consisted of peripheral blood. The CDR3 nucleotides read TGCGCCAGCAGTGATGGGCCCCTGGCCTACGAGCAGTACTTC. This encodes CASSDGPLAYEQYF.